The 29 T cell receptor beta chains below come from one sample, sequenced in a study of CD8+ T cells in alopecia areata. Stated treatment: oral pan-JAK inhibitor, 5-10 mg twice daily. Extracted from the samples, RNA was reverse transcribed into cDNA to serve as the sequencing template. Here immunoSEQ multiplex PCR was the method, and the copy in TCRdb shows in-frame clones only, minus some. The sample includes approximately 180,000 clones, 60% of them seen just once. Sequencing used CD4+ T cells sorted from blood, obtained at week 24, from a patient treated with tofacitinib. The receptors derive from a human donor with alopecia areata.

The CDR3 DNA reads as TGTGCCATCAGTGAGCGGGGGGCAACGGGGGAAAAACTGTTTTTT. The encoded protein is CAISERGATGEKLFF. This chain links TRBV10-3 with TRBJ1-4; D is perhaps TRBD1 (6 bases). Germline CDR1 and CDR2: ENHRY and SYGVKD. The CDR3 has 15 residues. V lost 2 bases, J lost 8 bases, and 15 bases lay in between.

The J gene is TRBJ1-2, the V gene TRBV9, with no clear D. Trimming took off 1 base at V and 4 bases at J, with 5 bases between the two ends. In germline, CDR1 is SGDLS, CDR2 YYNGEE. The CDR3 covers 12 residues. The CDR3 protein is CASSVSSYGYTF. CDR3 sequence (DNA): TGTGCCAGCAGCGTAAGTTCCTATGGCTACACCTTC.

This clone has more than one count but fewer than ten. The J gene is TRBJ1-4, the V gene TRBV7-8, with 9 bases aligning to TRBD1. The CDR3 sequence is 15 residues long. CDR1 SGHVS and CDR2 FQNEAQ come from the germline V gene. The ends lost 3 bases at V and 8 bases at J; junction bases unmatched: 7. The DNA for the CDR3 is TGTGCCAGCAGCTTCTCGGACAGGGGTAACGAAAAACTGTTTTTT. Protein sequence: CASSFSDRGNEKLFF.

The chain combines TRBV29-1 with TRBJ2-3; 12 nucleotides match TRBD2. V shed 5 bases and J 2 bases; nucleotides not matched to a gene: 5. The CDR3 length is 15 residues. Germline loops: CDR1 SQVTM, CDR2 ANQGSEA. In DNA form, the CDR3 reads TGCAGCGTTCTTACTAGCGGGGGGCCCACAGATACGCAGTATTTT. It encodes CSVLTSGGPTDTQYF.

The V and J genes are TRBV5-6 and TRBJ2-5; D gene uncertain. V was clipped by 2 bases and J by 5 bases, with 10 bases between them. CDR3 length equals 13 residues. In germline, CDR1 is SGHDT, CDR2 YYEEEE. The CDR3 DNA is TGTGCCAGCAGCTTTCCGAGCGCGGAGACCCAGTACTTC. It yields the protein CASSFPSAETQYF.

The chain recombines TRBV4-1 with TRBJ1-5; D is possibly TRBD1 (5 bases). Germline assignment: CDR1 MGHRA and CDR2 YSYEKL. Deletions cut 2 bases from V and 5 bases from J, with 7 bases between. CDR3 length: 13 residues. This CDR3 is CASSQRDDQPQHF. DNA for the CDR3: TGCGCCAGCAGCCAACGGGACGATCAGCCCCAGCATTTT.

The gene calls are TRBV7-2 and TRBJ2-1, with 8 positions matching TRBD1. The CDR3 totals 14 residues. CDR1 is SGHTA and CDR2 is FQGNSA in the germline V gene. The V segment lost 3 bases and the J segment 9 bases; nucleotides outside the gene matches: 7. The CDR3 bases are TGTGCCAGCAGCTTGGGAGACAGGGGTACTGAGCAGTTCTTC. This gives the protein CASSLGDRGTEQFF.

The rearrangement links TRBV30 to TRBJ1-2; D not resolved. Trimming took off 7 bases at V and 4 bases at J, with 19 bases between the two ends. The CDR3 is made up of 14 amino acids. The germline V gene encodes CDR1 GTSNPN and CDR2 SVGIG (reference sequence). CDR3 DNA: TGTGCCTCTGAAGTCCAGGAGTCCGGCTATGGCTACACCTTC. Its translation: CASEVQESGYGYTF.

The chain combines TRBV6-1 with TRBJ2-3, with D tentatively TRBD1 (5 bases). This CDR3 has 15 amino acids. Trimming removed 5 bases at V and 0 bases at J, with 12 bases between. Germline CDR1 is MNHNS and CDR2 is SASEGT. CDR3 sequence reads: CASSFRQTSTDTQYF. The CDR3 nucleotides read TGTGCCAGCAGTTTTAGACAGACTAGCACAGATACGCAGTATTTT.

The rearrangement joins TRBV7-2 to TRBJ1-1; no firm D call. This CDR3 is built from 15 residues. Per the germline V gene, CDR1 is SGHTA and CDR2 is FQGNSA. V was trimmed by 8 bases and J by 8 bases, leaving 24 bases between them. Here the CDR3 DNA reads TGTGCCAGCGCTTTTCGGCCCGGACTGGTCCTCGAAGCTTTCTTT. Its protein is CASAFRPGLVLEAFF.

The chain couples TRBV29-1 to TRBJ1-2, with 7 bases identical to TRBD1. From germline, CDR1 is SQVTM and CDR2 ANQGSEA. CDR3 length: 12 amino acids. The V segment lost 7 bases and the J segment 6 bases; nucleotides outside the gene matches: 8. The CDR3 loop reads CSAPRQGHGYTF. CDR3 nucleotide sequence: TGCAGCGCTCCTAGACAGGGACATGGCTACACCTTC.

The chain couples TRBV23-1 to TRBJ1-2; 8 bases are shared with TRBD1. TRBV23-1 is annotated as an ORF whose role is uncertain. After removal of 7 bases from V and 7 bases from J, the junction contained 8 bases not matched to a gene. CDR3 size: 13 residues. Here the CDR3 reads CASIRAGGFGYTF. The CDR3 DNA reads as TGCGCCAGCATCCGGGCAGGGGGCTTTGGCTACACCTTC.

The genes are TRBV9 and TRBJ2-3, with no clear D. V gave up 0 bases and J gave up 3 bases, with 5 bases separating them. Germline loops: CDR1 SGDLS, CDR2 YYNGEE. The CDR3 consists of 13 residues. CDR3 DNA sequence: TGTGCCAGCAGCGTAGGGTCAACAGATACGCAGTATTTT. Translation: CASSVGSTDTQYF.

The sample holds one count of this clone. CDR3 coding DNA: TGTGCCAGCAGCGCGAGACAGGGGGTTAGCCAGCCCCAGCATTTT. Protein sequence: CASSARQGVSQPQHF. The V and J genes are TRBV7-8 and TRBJ1-5; TRBD1 aligns across 9 bases. The CDR3 has 15 residues. Germline V CDR1 and CDR2: SGHVS, FQNEAQ. The trim removed 5 bases at V and 7 bases at J, leaving 9 bases unmatched.

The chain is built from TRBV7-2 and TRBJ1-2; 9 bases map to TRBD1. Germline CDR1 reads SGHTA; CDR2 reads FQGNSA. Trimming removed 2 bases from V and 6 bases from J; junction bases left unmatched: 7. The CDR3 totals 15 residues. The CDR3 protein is CASSLPRTGADGYTF. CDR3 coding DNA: TGTGCCAGCAGCTTACCCCGGACAGGGGCGGATGGCTACACCTTC.

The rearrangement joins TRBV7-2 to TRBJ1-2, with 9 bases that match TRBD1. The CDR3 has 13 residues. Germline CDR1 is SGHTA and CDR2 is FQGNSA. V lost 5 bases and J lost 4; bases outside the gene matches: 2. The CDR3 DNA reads TGTGCCAGCAGCCGGGACAGGGCCTATGGCTACACCTTC. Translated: CASSRDRAYGYTF.

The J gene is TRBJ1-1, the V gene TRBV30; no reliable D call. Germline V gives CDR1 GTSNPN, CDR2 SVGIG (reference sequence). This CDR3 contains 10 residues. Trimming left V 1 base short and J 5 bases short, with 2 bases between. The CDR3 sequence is CAWSETEAFF. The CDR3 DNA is TGTGCCTGGAGTGAGACTGAAGCTTTCTTT.

CDR3 residues: CSGRAQSSYNEQFF. CDR3 nucleotide sequence: TGCAGCGGGCGGGCCCAAAGCTCCTACAATGAGCAGTTCTTC. This chain uses TRBV29-1 with TRBJ2-1; weak D call: TRBD2 (5 bases). CDR3 length: 14 amino acids. The germline V and J ends were trimmed by 7 bases and 0 bases, with 13 bases remaining between them. Germline CDR1 is SQVTM and CDR2 is ANQGSEA.

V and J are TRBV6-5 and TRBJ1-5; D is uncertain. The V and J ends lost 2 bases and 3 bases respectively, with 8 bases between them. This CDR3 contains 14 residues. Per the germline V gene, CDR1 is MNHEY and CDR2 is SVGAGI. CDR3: CASSYVGSNQPQHF. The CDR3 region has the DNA TGTGCCAGCAGTTACGTGGGGTCCAATCAGCCCCAGCATTTT.

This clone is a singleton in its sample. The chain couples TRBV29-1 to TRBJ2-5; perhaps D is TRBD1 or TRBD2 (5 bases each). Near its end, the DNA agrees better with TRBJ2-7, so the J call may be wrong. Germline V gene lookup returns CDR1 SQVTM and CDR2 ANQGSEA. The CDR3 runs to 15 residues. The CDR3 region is CSVVGLGETLYEQYF. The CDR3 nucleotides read TGCAGCGTTGTTGGGCTGGGGGAAACCCTCTACGAGCAGTACTTC.

The CDR3 sequence is CASEPGGNEQYF. CDR3 bases: TGTGCCAGTGAACCGGGGGGGAACGAGCAGTACTTC. This chain uses TRBV2 with TRBJ2-7; 8 bases are shared with TRBD2. Germline CDR1 is SNHLY and CDR2 is FYNNEI. The CDR3 contains 12 residues. J gave up 5 bases and V 9 bases, and 6 bases lay outside the gene matches.

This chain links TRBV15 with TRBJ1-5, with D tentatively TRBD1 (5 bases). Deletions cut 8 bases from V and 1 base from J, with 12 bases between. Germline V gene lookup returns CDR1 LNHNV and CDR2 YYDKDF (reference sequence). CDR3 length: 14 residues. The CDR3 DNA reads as TGTGCCACCGGGGATGCAGGGAGCAATCAGCCCCAGCATTTT. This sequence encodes CATGDAGSNQPQHF.

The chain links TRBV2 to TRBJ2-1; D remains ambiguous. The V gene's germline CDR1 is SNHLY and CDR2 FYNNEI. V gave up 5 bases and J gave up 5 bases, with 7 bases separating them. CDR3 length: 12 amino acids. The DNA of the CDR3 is TGTGCCAGCAGTTCTCAGGACAATGAGCAGTTCTTC. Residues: CASSSQDNEQFF.

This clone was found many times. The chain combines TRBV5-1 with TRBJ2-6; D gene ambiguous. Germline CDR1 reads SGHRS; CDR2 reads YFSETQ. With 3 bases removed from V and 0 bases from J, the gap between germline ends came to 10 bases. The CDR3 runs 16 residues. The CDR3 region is CASSSDLSSGANVLTF. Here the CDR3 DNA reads TGCGCCAGCAGCTCAGACCTCAGCTCTGGGGCCAACGTCCTGACTTTC.

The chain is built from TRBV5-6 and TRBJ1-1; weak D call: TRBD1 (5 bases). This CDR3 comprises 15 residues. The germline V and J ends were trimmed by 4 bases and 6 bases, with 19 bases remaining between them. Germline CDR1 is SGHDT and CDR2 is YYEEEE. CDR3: CASSLILTQDAEAFF. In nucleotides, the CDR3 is TGTGCCAGCAGCCTTATACTGACACAGGACGCTGAAGCTTTCTTT.

In DNA, the CDR3 is TGTGCCTGGAGGCAGGAGGGCTACCCTAACTATGGCTACACCTTC. Its protein is CAWRQEGYPNYGYTF. The chain employs TRBV30 and TRBJ1-2; no clear D. The ends were cut back, 3 bases at V and 0 bases at J, with 14 bases in the middle. CDR1 is GTSNPN, CDR2 SVGIG, per germline (reference sequence). This CDR3 is 15 amino acids long.

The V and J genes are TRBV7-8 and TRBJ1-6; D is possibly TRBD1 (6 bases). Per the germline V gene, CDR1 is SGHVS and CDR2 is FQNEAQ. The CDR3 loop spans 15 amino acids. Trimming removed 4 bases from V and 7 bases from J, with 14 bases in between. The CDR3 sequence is CASSSLSGGNSPLHF. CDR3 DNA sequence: TGTGCCAGCAGCTCGCTTTCCGGGGGCAATTCACCCCTCCACTTT.

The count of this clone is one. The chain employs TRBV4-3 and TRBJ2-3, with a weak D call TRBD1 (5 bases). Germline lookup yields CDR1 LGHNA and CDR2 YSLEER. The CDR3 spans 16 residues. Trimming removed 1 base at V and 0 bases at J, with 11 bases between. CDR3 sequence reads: CASSQGLGDSTDTQYF. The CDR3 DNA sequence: TGCGCCAGCAGCCAAGGTCTAGGGGATAGCACAGATACGCAGTATTTT.

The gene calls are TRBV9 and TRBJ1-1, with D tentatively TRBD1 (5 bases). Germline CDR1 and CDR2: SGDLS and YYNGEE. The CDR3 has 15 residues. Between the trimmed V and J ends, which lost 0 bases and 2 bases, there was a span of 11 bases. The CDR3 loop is CASSVDPGTNTEAFF. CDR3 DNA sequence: TGTGCCAGCAGCGTAGACCCGGGGACCAACACTGAAGCTTTCTTT.